These 9 T cell receptor beta chains came from one sample sequenced in a study of beta chain features in type 1 diabetes. Study conclusions and caveats: Type 1 diabetes patients showed a moderate but significant shortening of TCRB CDR3s in all four CD4+ subsets.

These receptors' antigens are unknown. Every bit of the isolated RNA underwent reverse transcription, so sequencing read expressed TCRB transcripts. Using immunoSEQ multiplex PCR, the repertoire was profiled, and TCRdb retains in-frame clones only, with some absent. The sample carries about 700,000 clones, roughly an eighth recorded once. The sequenced material came from naive CD4+ T cells from blood. The receptors were sampled from a man aged 18-30 years with type 1 diabetes.

This clone was seen a few times. This sequence joins TRBV10-3 and TRBJ1-1; D is perhaps TRBD1 (6 bases). The CDR3 is made up of 14 amino acids. CDR1 is ENHRY, CDR2 SYGVKD, per germline. V lost 7 bases, J lost 7 bases, and 19 bases lay in between. The CDR3 here is CAITIGGAHSEAFF. The CDR3 nucleotides read TGTGCCATCACTATTGGGGGGGCGCATAGTGAAGCTTTCTTT.

As to this clone: The same CDR3 also results from other DNA sequences found in this sample. The CDR3 bases are TGTGCCAGCAGTGAAGGGACAGCATATGGCTACACCTTC. This translates into CASSEGTAYGYTF. The chain employs TRBV2 and TRBJ1-2; D is perhaps TRBD1 (6 bases). Germline V CDR1 and CDR2: SNHLY, FYNNEI. Trimming cost V 1 base and J 5 bases, with 8 bases left between them. This CDR3 is built from 13 residues. The complete variable domain, with remaining parts taken from reference TRBV2 and TRBJ1-2, reads EPEVTQTPSHQVTQMGQEVILRCVPISNHLYFYWYRQILGQKVEFLVSFYNNEISEKSEIFDDQFSVERPDGSNFTLKIRSTKLEDSAMYFCASSEGTAYGYTFGSGTRLTVV.

In nucleotides, the CDR3 is TGTGCCACCGGCCAGGGGCTTCCACGGACCCAGTACTTC. Amino acid sequence: CATGQGLPRTQYF. The chain joins TRBV6-6 to TRBJ2-5; tentatively, D is TRBD1 (6 bases). Per the germline V gene, CDR1 is MNHNY and CDR2 is SVGAGI (reference sequence). There are 13 residues in the CDR3. Trimming left V 10 bases short and J 7 bases short, with 19 bases between.

The chain is built from TRBV19 and TRBJ1-4; 9 bases match TRBD1. Germline-derived CDR1 and CDR2 are LNHDA and SQIVND (reference sequence). This CDR3 is built from 15 residues. The junction had 12 bases not matched to a gene; V was cut back by 9 bases and J by 7 bases. CDR3 sequence: CASHEPQGAGEKLFF. The CDR3 DNA reads as TGTGCCAGCCATGAACCACAGGGGGCCGGTGAAAAACTGTTTTTT.

CDR3 nucleotide sequence: TGTGCCAGCAGCTTAGACCCCAGGGGGGAAGATGGCTACACCTTC. It is translated as CASSLDPRGEDGYTF. V gene TRBV7-2 combines with J gene TRBJ1-2, with 7 bases matching TRBD1. The V gene end was trimmed by 1 base and the J gene end by 6 bases; junction bases not matched to a gene: 8. The CDR3 totals 15 residues. The germline CDR1 and CDR2 sequences are SGHTA and FQGNSA.

The V gene is TRBV23-1, the J gene TRBJ2-2; 7 nucleotides align to TRBD1. TRBV23-1 is an open reading frame, and its role is uncertain. Germline trimming cut 2 bases from V and 3 bases from J; bases unmatched to any gene: 9. CDR3 length: 17 amino acids. CDR3 protein: CASSQVEITGDTGELFF. The CDR3 bases are TGCGCCAGCAGTCAAGTGGAGATTACAGGGGACACCGGGGAGCTGTTTTTT.

J is TRBJ2-5 and V is TRBV5-1; TRBD2 is a possible D gene (5 bases). The CDR3 loop spans 11 amino acids. The germline V and J ends were trimmed by 7 bases and 2 bases, with 6 bases remaining between them. Germline assignment: CDR1 SGHRS and CDR2 YFSETQ. The CDR3 here is CASGLQETQYF. In DNA, the CDR3 is TGCGCCAGCGGACTGCAAGAGACCCAGTACTTC.

The rearrangement joins TRBV6-1 to TRBJ1-1; weak D call: TRBD1 (5 bases). V gave up 1 base and J gave up 1 base, with 7 bases separating them. Per germline, CDR1 MNHNS and CDR2 SASEGT. The CDR3 is 14 amino acids. For the CDR3, the DNA is TGTGCCAGCAGTGAAGTCAGGGCGAACACTGAAGCTTTCTTT. It codes for CASSEVRANTEAFF.

This clone was found a few times. V gene TRBV4-1 combines with J gene TRBJ1-3; D gene unclear. The V end lost 4 bases, the J end lost 4 bases, and 20 bases lay between the germline ends. Germline V CDR1 and CDR2: MGHRA, YSYEKL. This CDR3 spans 17 amino acids. The CDR3 DNA reads TGCGCCAGCAGCCCTCGGGCCTACCCCTCTGCAGGAAACACCATATATTTT. Protein sequence: CASSPRAYPSAGNTIYF.